This TCR beta chain stems from a study of blood T cell repertoires in COVID-19. TCRdb's table, derived via immunoSEQ multiplex PCR, lists solely in-frame clones and lacks some. The table has roughly 160,000 clones, approximately 86% seen once. The CDR3 extends over 13 amino acids. Germline V gene lookup returns CDR1 PRHDT and CDR2 FYEKMQ (reference sequence). V lost 4 bases to trimming and J lost 6 bases, with 13 bases between them. The receptor was isolated from a man in his 60s with acute or convalescent COVID-19. The V gene is TRBV13, the J gene TRBJ2-7; weak D call: TRBD1 (6 bases). Material for sequencing was peripheral blood. Here the CDR3 DNA reads TGTGCCAGCAGCTCCAGGGGATTCGGCGAGCAGTACTTC. Residues: CASSSRGFGEQYF.